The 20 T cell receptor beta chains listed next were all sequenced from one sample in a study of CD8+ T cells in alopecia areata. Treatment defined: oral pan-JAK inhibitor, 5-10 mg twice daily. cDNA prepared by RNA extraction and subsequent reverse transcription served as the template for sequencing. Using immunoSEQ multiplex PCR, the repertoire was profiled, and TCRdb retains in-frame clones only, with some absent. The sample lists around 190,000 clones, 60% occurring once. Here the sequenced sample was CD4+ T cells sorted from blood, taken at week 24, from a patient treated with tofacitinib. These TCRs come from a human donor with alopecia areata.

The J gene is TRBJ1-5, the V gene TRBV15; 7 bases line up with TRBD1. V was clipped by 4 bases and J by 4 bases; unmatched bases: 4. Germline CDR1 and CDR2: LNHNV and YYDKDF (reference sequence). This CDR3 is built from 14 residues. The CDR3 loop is CATSNAGGNQPQHF. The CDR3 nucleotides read TGTGCCACCAGCAATGCAGGGGGAAATCAGCCCCAGCATTTT.

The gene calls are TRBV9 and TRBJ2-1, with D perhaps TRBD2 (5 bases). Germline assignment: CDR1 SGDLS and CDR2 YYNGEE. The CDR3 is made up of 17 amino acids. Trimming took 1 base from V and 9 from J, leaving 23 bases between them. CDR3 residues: CASSVSEGIGFGVEQFF. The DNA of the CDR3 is TGTGCCAGCAGCGTATCTGAGGGAATCGGATTCGGGGTTGAGCAGTTCTTC.

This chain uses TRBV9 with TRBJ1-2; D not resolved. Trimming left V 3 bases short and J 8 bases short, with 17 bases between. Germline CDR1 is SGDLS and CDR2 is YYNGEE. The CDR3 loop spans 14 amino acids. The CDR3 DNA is TGTGCCAGCAGCGGCGGGGTGAACTTTTCGGGCTACACCTTC. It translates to CASSGGVNFSGYTF.

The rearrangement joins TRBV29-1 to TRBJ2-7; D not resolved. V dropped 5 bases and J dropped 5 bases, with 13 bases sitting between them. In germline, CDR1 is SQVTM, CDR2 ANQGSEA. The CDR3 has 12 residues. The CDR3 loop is CSVYKNAHEQYF. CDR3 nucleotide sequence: TGCAGCGTTTACAAAAACGCTCACGAGCAGTACTTC.

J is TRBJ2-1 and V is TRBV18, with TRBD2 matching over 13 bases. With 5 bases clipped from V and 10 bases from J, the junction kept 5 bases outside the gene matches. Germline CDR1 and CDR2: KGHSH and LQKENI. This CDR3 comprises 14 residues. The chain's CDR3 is CASSEGLAGAEQFF. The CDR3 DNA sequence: TGTGCCAGCTCAGAAGGACTAGCGGGGGCAGAGCAGTTCTTC.

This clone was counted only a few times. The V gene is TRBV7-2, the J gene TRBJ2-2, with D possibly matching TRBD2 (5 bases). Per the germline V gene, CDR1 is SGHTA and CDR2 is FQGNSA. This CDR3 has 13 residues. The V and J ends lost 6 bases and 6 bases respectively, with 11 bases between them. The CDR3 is CASRRRVPGELFF. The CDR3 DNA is TGTGCCAGCAGGCGGCGGGTCCCCGGGGAGCTGTTTTTT.

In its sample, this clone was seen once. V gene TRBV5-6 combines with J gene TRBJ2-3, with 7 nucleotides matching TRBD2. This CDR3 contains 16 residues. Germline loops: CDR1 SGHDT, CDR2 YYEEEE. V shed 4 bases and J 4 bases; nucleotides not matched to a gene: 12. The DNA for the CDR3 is TGTGCCAGCAGCCCCTTGATGGAGGGGAGGGCAGATACGCAGTATTTT. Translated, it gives CASSPLMEGRADTQYF.

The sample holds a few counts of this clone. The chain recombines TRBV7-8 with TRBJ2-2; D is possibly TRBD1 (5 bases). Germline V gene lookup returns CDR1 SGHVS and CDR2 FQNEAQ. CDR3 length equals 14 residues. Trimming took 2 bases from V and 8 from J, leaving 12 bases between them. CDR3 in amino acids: CASSLKGRVGELFF. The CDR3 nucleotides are TGTGCCAGCAGCTTAAAGGGGCGAGTTGGGGAGCTGTTTTTT.

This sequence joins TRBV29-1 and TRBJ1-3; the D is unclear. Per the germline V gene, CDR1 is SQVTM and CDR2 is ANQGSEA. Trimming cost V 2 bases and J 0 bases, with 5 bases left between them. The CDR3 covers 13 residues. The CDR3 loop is CSVERVSGNTIYF. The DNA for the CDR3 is TGCAGCGTTGAAAGGGTCTCTGGAAACACCATATATTTT.

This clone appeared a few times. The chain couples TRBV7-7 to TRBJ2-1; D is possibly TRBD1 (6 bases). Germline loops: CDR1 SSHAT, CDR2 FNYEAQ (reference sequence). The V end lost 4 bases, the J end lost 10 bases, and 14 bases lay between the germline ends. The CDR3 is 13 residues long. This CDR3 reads CASSSGRGKEQFF. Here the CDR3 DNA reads TGTGCCAGCAGCTCAGGTAGGGGGAAAGAGCAGTTCTTC.

The CDR3 reads CASSLAWGTEAFF. CDR3 DNA sequence: TGTGCCAGCAGCTTGGCCTGGGGGACTGAAGCTTTCTTT. The genes are TRBV5-5 and TRBJ1-1, with D tentatively TRBD1 (5 bases). Per the germline V gene, CDR1 is SGHKS and CDR2 is YYEKEE (reference sequence). This CDR3 has 13 residues. The germline V and J ends were trimmed by 0 bases and 5 bases, with 8 bases remaining between them. Full variable domain (outside the CDR3, taken from reference TRBV5-5 and TRBJ1-1): DAGVTQSPTHLIKTRGQQVTLRCSPISGHKSVSWYQQVLGQGPQFIFQYYEKEERGRGNFPDRFSARQFPNYSSELNVNALLLGDSALYLCASSLAWGTEAFFGQGTRLTVV.

The CDR3 DNA reads TGTGCCAGCAGCTTACAGCGGGGGGCCGGCAATGAGCAGTTCTTC. It codes for CASSLQRGAGNEQFF. The chain links TRBV7-9 to TRBJ2-1; 9 bases align to TRBD2. The junction had 5 bases not matched to a gene; V was cut back by 2 bases and J by 6 bases. Germline V gene data show CDR1 as SEHNR and CDR2 as FQNEAQ (reference sequence). There are 15 residues in the CDR3.

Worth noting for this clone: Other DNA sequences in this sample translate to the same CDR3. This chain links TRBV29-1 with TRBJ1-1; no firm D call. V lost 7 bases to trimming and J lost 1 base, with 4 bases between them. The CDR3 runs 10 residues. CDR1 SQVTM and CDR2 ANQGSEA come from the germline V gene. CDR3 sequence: CSGQNTEAFF. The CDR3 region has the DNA TGCAGCGGGCAGAACACTGAAGCTTTCTTT.

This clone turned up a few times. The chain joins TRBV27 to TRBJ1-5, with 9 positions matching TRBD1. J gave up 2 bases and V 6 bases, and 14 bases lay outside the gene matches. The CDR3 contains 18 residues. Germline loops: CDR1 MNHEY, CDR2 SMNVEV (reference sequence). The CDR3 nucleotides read TGTGCCAGCAGCTCGGGACAGGGATTTCAAAGGGGCAATCAGCCCCAGCATTTT. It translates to CASSSGQGFQRGNQPQHF.

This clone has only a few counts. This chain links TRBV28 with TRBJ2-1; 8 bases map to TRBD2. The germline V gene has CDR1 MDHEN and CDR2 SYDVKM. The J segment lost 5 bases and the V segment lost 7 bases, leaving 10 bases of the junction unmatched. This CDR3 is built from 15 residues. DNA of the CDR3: TGTGCCAGCAAGTGGGGTAGCGGGGTAAACAATGAGCAGTTCTTC. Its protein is CASKWGSGVNNEQFF.

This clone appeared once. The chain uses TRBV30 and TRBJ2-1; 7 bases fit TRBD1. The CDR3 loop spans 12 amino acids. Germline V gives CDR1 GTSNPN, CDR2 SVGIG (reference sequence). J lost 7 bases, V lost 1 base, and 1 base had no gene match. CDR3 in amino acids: CAWSEGANEQFF. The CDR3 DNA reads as TGTGCCTGGAGTGAGGGGGCTAATGAGCAGTTCTTC.

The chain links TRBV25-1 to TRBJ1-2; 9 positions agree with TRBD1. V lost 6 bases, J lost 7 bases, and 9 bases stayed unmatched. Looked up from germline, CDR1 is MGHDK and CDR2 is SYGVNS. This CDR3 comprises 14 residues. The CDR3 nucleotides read TGTGCCAGCAGCAAACAGGGGGCGAGAGGTGGCTACACCTTC. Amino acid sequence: CASSKQGARGGYTF.

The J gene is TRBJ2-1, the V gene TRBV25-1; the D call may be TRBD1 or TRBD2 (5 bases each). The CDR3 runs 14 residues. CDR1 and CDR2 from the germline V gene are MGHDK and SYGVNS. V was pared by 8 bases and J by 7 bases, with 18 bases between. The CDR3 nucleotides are TGTGCCAGCGAATTGACGGGGCTCAAGAATGAGCAGTTCTTC. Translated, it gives CASELTGLKNEQFF. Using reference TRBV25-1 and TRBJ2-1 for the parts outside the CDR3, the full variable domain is EADIYQTPRYLVIGTGKKITLECSQTMGHDKMYWYQQDPGMELHLIHYSYGVNSTEKGDLSSESTVSRIRTEHFPLTLESARPSHTSQYLCASELTGLKNEQFFGPGTRLTVL.

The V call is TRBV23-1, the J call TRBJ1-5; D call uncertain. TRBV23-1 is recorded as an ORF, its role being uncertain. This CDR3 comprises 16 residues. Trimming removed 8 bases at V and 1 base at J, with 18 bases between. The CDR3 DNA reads TGCGCCAGCCCGCGGTGGGGTGCCAGAAGCAATCAGCCCCAGCATTTT. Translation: CASPRWGARSNQPQHF.

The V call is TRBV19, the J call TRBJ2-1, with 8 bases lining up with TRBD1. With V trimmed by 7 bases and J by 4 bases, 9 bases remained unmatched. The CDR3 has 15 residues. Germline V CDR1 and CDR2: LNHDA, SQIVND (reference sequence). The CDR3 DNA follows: TGTGCCAGTACCCCGCAGGGGGCGGTTTACAATGAGCAGTTCTTC. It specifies CASTPQGAVYNEQFF.